The T cell receptor beta chain under discussion was sequenced for a study of Graves' ophthalmopathy and Graves' hyperthyroidism. This CDR3 is built from 14 residues. This clonotype was seen ten or more times. One end of the junction does not line up with germline, which may come from a read error. The authors amplified TCR beta CDR3 regions from RNA transcripts. Amplification began with first-round RT-PCR using HTBI primers, then second-round multiplex PCR was performed. TCRdb called the multiplex PCR reads again in MiXCR, with one record for every CDR3 protein. The sample records roughly 380,000 distinct CDR3 sequences, 15% being singletons.

The clonotype was recovered from a woman aged 18-30 years with stable Graves' hyperthyroidism. Material for sequencing was peripheral blood. The rearrangement links TRBV12-3 or TRBV12-4 to TRBJ1-2, with TRBD1 identical over 11 bases. The DNA of the CDR3 is TGCGCCAGCAGCCCGGGACAGGGGGGCTATGGCTACACCTTC. As protein: CASSPGQGGYGYTF.